This entry lists 14 T cell receptor beta chains sequenced from one sample in a study of T cell repertoires in cytomegalovirus infection. TCRdb reprocessed the reads via MiXCR and lists one record per CDR3 protein. The repertoire holds hundreds of thousands of distinct CDR3 sequences, with 17% as singletons. Sample: PBMCs. These TCRs come from a human donor in good health (CMV status not recorded). Some clones in this sample may be carry-over from other donors' samples.

This clonotype was picked up many times. The rearrangement uses TRBV6-5 and TRBJ1-5; tentatively, D is TRBD1 (5 bases). Germline-derived CDR1 and CDR2 are MNHEY and SVGAGI. V lost 6 bases and J lost 9, with 18 bases in between. This CDR3 contains 14 residues. Written as DNA, the CDR3 is TGTGCCAGCAGCCCCGGGGGGGGGGGATGGCCCCAGCATTTT. It codes for CASSPGGGGWPQHF.

The sample holds a few counts of this clonotype. The chain couples TRBV9 to TRBJ2-2; D unresolved. Germline V gene sequence: CDR1 SGDLS, CDR2 YYNGEE. The CDR3 is made up of 15 amino acids. Trimming took 0 bases from V and 1 from J, leaving 7 bases between them. The CDR3 loop reads CASSVAPVNTGELFF. The CDR3 nucleotides are TGTGCCAGCAGCGTAGCCCCGGTGAACACCGGGGAGCTGTTTTTT. Full variable domain (remainder filled in from reference TRBV9 and TRBJ2-2): DSGVTQTPKHLITATGQRVTLRCSPRSGDLSVYWYQQSLDQGLQFLIQYYNGEERAKGNILERFSAQQFPDLHSELNLSSLELGDSALYFCASSVAPVNTGELFFGEGSRLTVL.

This clonotype came up many times. The chain carries TRBV7-8 and TRBJ2-3, with D possibly being TRBD2 (7 bases). This CDR3 contains 16 residues. Trimming stripped 5 bases from V and 2 bases from J, with 17 bases between. Germline CDR1 SGHVS, CDR2 FQNEAQ. Here the CDR3 reads CASSPLGAGATDTQYF. As DNA, the CDR3 is TGTGCCAGCAGCCCCTTAGGGGCGGGGGCCACAGATACGCAGTATTTT.

This clonotype was seen more than once but under ten times. The chain links TRBV29-1 to TRBJ1-4, with a weak D call TRBD1 (6 bases). The CDR3 contains 12 residues. Germline-derived CDR1 and CDR2 are SQVTM and ANQGSEA. Trimming shortened V by 7 bases and J by 7 bases, and 13 bases separated the two germline ends. The CDR3 is CSAQGEPEKLFF. CDR3 coding DNA: TGCAGCGCACAGGGAGAGCCTGAAAAACTGTTTTTT.

This clonotype was recorded a few times. The J gene is TRBJ2-3, the V gene TRBV9; the match to TRBD1 covers 7 bases. The CDR3 has 16 residues. Trimming cost V 2 bases and J 2 bases; bases outside gene matches: 8. Germline CDR1 and CDR2: SGDLS and YYNGEE. CDR3 nucleotides: TGTGCCAGCAGCGTGGGTACAGGGGCGACCACAGATACGCAGTATTTT. Protein sequence: CASSVGTGATTDTQYF.

Of note for this clonotype: This may be a read error: a much more frequent sequence differs by one nucleotide. The CDR3 end shows no conserved phenylalanine or tryptophan, and so a read error is likely. The V gene is TRBV7-4, the J gene TRBJ2-3; 8 nucleotides agree with TRBD2. CDR3 length equals 13 residues. Germline V gene lookup returns CDR1 SGHVT and CDR2 SQSDAQ. V lost 5 bases, J lost 4 bases, and 2 bases stayed unmatched. The CDR3 protein is CASSPGGSDTQYL. The CDR3 nucleotides are TGTGCCAGCAGCCCGGGAGGGTCAGATACGCAGTATCTT.

This chain's CDR3 is CASRRTSGTLGYNEQFF. Here the CDR3 DNA reads TGTGCCAGCAGAAGGACTAGCGGAACCCTGGGGTACAATGAGCAGTTCTTC. This chain joins TRBV27 and TRBJ2-1; 10 bases align to TRBD2. V was pared by 6 bases and J by 4 bases, with 12 bases of the junction left unmatched. The CDR3 is 17 residues long. CDR1 and CDR2 from the germline V gene are MNHEY and SMNVEV (reference sequence).

Only a few counts were recorded for this clonotype. The chain carries TRBV28 and TRBJ2-1, with 9 bases that match TRBD2. CDR1 and CDR2 (germline): MDHEN, SYDVKM. The CDR3 spans 15 residues. V dropped 5 bases and J dropped 8; count of bases not matched to a gene: 10. The CDR3 here is CASSIDSGGFYEQFF. DNA for the CDR3: TGTGCCAGCAGTATCGATAGCGGGGGATTCTATGAGCAGTTCTTC. Based on the CDR3 plus reference TRBV28 and TRBJ2-1, the full variable domain is DVKVTQSSRYLVKRTGEKVFLECVQDMDHENMFWYRQDPGLGLRLIYFSYDVKMKEKGDIPEGYSVSREKKERFSLILESASTNQTSMYLCASSIDSGGFYEQFFGPGTRLTVL.

The rearrangement links TRBV28 to TRBJ1-2; 12 bases line up with TRBD1. The CDR3 consists of 16 residues. Trimming took 4 bases from V and 4 from J; bases not matched to a gene: 7. From germline, CDR1 is MDHEN and CDR2 SYDVKM. CDR3 sequence: CASSWGQGAQGYGYTF. The CDR3 region has the DNA TGTGCCAGCAGTTGGGGACAGGGGGCGCAGGGCTATGGCTACACCTTC.

This clonotype occurred many times. The V gene is TRBV12-3 or TRBV12-4, the J gene TRBJ1-5; D unresolved. With 0 bases removed from V and 7 bases from J, the gap between germline ends came to 13 bases. CDR3 length equals 15 residues. The CDR3 coding sequence is TGTGCCAGCAGTTTAGCGGGCATCACGGGGCAGCCCCAGCATTTT. It translates to CASSLAGITGQPQHF.

This clonotype was seen a handful of times. This chain links TRBV5-4 with TRBJ1-2, with 8 bases lining up with TRBD1. Per germline, CDR1 SGHNT and CDR2 YYREEE (reference sequence). Trimming cost V 4 bases and J 3 bases; bases outside gene matches: 8. The CDR3 runs 15 residues. In DNA form, the CDR3 reads TGTGCCAGCAGCGCTTACAGGGGGAAGGACTATGGCTACACCTTC. It codes for CASSAYRGKDYGYTF.

This clonotype was found many times. The chain recombines TRBV4-1 with TRBJ1-4; D is possibly TRBD1 (6 bases). CDR1 and CDR2 (germline): MGHRA, YSYEKL. This CDR3 is 15 amino acids long. Trimming stripped 3 bases from V and 6 bases from J, with 14 bases between. CDR3 DNA: TGCGCCAGCAGCCAGTATGGACAGTGGGATGAAAAACTGTTTTTT. Amino acids: CASSQYGQWDEKLFF.

This clonotype was detected once. The rearrangement links TRBV3-1 to TRBJ2-7; D is unresolved. With 4 bases removed from V and 0 bases from J, the gap between germline ends came to 4 bases. Germline V lookup: CDR1 LGHDT, CDR2 YNNKEL (reference sequence). The CDR3 is 12 amino acids. The CDR3: CASSRNSYEQYF. The CDR3 DNA sequence: TGTGCCAGCAGCCGAAACTCCTACGAGCAGTACTTC.

The gene calls are TRBV27 and TRBJ1-4; 10 positions match TRBD1. V shed 6 bases, J shed 6 bases, and the junction held 7 bases outside the gene matches. The CDR3 totals 15 residues. Germline lookup yields CDR1 MNHEY and CDR2 SMNVEV (reference sequence). The CDR3 sequence is CASSPWTGGHEKLFF. In DNA, the CDR3 is TGTGCCAGCAGCCCCTGGACAGGGGGGCATGAAAAACTGTTTTTT.